This entry lists 22 T cell receptor beta chains sequenced from one sample in a study of immune characteristics of hereditary and idiopathic chronic pancreatitis. Sequencing was performed with immunoSEQ multiplex PCR; in TCRdb, only in-frame clones are kept and a portion is missing. This table holds about 6,000 clones, around 75% found once. The pancreas tissue came from patients undergoing total pancreatectomy with islet autotransplantation. The source material was pancreas tissue with hereditary chronic pancreatitis. The receptors here all came from a human donor with chronic pancreatitis.

The chain combines TRBV6-2 or TRBV6-3 with TRBJ2-3; D is uncertain. V lost 6 bases and J lost 4, with 8 bases in between. This CDR3 spans 12 amino acids. Per germline, CDR1 MNHEY and CDR2 SVGEGT. For the CDR3, the DNA is TGTGCCAGCAGCCAACTTGCAGATACGCAGTATTTT. It specifies CASSQLADTQYF.

J is TRBJ1-5 and V is TRBV18; 7 bases are a match to TRBD1. V dropped 5 bases and J dropped 5; count of bases not matched to a gene: 3. The CDR3 contains 13 residues. CDR1 KGHSH and CDR2 LQKENI come from the germline V gene. The CDR3 sequence is CASSKGADQPQHF. In nucleotides, the CDR3 is TGTGCCAGCTCAAAGGGGGCGGATCAGCCCCAGCATTTT.

The chain carries TRBV10-3 and TRBJ1-1; D is perhaps TRBD1 (5 bases). From germline, CDR1 is ENHRY and CDR2 SYGVKD. This CDR3 comprises 13 residues. The germline V and J ends were trimmed by 7 bases and 2 bases, with 11 bases remaining between them. Here the CDR3 reads CAIKEGINTEAFF. CDR3 nucleotide sequence: TGTGCCATCAAGGAGGGGATCAACACTGAAGCTTTCTTT.

The rearrangement joins TRBV24-1 to TRBJ2-5; TRBD2 aligns across 10 bases. The CDR3 loop spans 19 amino acids. CDR1 is KGHDR, CDR2 SFDVKD, per germline. The V segment lost 5 bases and the J segment 0 bases; nucleotides outside the gene matches: 14. The CDR3 spells CATSARMGSGGVYQETQYF. CDR3 sequence (DNA): TGTGCCACCAGTGCCCGGATGGGGAGCGGGGGGGTGTACCAAGAGACCCAGTACTTC.

This chain uses TRBV3-1 (or the pseudogene TRBV3-2) with TRBJ2-7, with 9 bases identical to TRBD1. The germline gives CDR1 LGHDT, CDR2 YNNKEL (reference sequence). The CDR3 sequence is 15 residues long. The V segment lost 1 base and the J segment 4 bases; nucleotides outside the gene matches: 5. Written as DNA, the CDR3 is TGTGCCAGCAGCCAAGCGGGACAGGGAGAGTACGAGCAGTACTTC. It translates to CASSQAGQGEYEQYF.

The chain links TRBV7-2 to TRBJ2-1, with D maybe TRBD2 (6 bases). This CDR3 is built from 17 residues. CDR1 and CDR2 (germline): SGHTA, FQGNSA. The V end was cut by 0 bases, the J end by 4 bases, with 16 bases between. CDR3 coding DNA: TGTGCCAGCAGCTTAGCGCTAGTGGGGGGAAGTTACAATGAGCAGTTCTTC. Translating gives CASSLALVGGSYNEQFF.

This clone was picked up a small number of times. J is TRBJ1-2 and V is TRBV10-1; D is ambiguous. This CDR3 has 14 amino acids. Trimming stripped 1 base from V and 2 bases from J, with 8 bases between. CDR1 and CDR2 (germline): WNHNN, SYGVQD (reference sequence). Here the CDR3 reads CASSECRVNYGYTF. The CDR3 DNA reads TGCGCCAGCAGTGAGTGTAGGGTGAACTATGGCTACACCTTC.

The chain recombines TRBV7-2 with TRBJ1-2, with 10 nucleotides matching TRBD1. The V gene end was trimmed by 4 bases and the J gene end by 5 bases; junction bases not matched to a gene: 7. The CDR3 extends over 15 amino acids. Germline V gene data show CDR1 as SGHTA and CDR2 as FQGNSA. Here the CDR3 DNA reads TGTGCCAGCAGCTCCAACCCGGGACAGGGGTATGGCTACACCTTC. Translated: CASSSNPGQGYGYTF.

The V gene is TRBV21-1, the J gene TRBJ2-2; no DNA check was done on the table's D call, TRBD2. TRBV21-1 is described as a pseudogene. The CDR3 spans 18 residues. CDR3 nucleotide sequence: TGTGCCAGCAGCAAAGCGGGACTAGCGGGGGGGAACACCGGGGAGCTGTTTTTT. Translated: CASSKAGLAGGNTGELFF.

The chain recombines TRBV7-2 with TRBJ1-5; maybe TRBD1 (5 bases). The CDR3 has 16 amino acids. Germline CDR1 reads SGHTA; CDR2 reads FQGNSA. V lost 5 bases and J lost 0, with 14 bases in between. As DNA, the CDR3 is TGTGCCAGCAGCCTCCAGGCAGGGCATAGCAATCAGCCCCAGCATTTT. Its protein product is CASSLQAGHSNQPQHF.

The V gene is TRBV27, the J gene TRBJ2-2; 9 nucleotides agree with TRBD1. Germline loops: CDR1 MNHEY, CDR2 SMNVEV (reference sequence). This CDR3 is built from 15 residues. Trimming took 6 bases from V and 7 from J; bases not matched to a gene: 9. DNA for the CDR3: TGTGCCAGCAGCCATGGGACAGGGACAATCGGGGAGCTGTTTTTT. Its protein is CASSHGTGTIGELFF.

This rearrangement joins TRBV15 to TRBJ1-5; D is ambiguous. This CDR3 contains 12 residues. Between the trimmed V and J ends, which lost 3 bases and 3 bases, there was a span of 3 bases. CDR1 is LNHNV and CDR2 is YYDKDF in the germline V gene (reference sequence). This chain's CDR3 is CATSSANQPQHF. The CDR3 DNA sequence: TGTGCCACCAGCAGCGCCAATCAGCCCCAGCATTTT.

This clone has a handful of counts. The chain carries TRBV4-1 and TRBJ2-7, with D tentatively TRBD1 or TRBD2 (5 bases each). V lost 0 bases, J lost 3 bases, and 9 bases lay in between. CDR3 length: 14 amino acids. The V gene's germline CDR1 is MGHRA and CDR2 YSYEKL. The CDR3 loop is CASSQDWGRYEQYV. In nucleotides, the CDR3 is TGCGCCAGCAGCCAAGATTGGGGACGCTACGAGCAGTACGTC.

The J gene is TRBJ1-1, the V gene TRBV7-9; 7 positions match TRBD1. The junction had 8 bases not matched to a gene; V was cut back by 5 bases and J by 5 bases. The CDR3 is made up of 14 amino acids. Per germline, CDR1 SEHNR and CDR2 FQNEAQ (reference sequence). The CDR3 here is CASSLQGERTEAFF. The CDR3 DNA reads as TGTGCCAGCAGCCTCCAGGGGGAAAGAACTGAAGCTTTCTTT.

This clone is labeled large. This rearrangement joins TRBV19 to TRBJ1-2; D unclear. Germline CDR1 and CDR2: LNHDA and SQIVND (reference sequence). The CDR3 loop spans 14 amino acids. With 7 bases removed from V and 4 bases from J, the gap between germline ends came to 16 bases. As DNA, the CDR3 is TGTGCCAGTAACTGGGGAGGGCTGGGCTATGGCTACACCTTC. Encoded protein: CASNWGGLGYGYTF. The complete variable domain, with remaining parts taken from reference TRBV19 and TRBJ1-2, reads DGGITQSPKYLFRKEGQNVTLSCEQNLNHDAMYWYRQDPGQGLRLIYYSQIVNDFQKGDIAEGYSVSREKKESFPLTVTSAQKNPTAFYLCASNWGGLGYGYTFGSGTRLTVV.

The genes are TRBV29-1 and TRBJ2-5; 10 nucleotides line up with TRBD1. CDR1 and CDR2 from the germline V gene are SQVTM and ANQGSEA. CDR3 length: 13 amino acids. The trim removed 4 bases at V and 11 bases at J, leaving 10 bases unmatched. CDR3 DNA: TGCAGCGTTGGAGACAGGGGGCGCCGGGGACAGTACTTC. Residues: CSVGDRGRRGQYF.

This clone was counted once. The rearrangement joins TRBV7-9 to TRBJ2-1; the D is unclear. The V end lost 5 bases, the J end lost 7 bases, and 9 bases lay between the germline ends. The CDR3 loop spans 12 amino acids. CDR1 and CDR2 (germline): SEHNR, FQNEAQ (reference sequence). For the CDR3, the DNA is TGTGCCAGCAGCCCCTTAGGGAATGAGCAGTTCTTC. This encodes CASSPLGNEQFF.

This chain joins TRBV20-1 and TRBJ2-5; D might be TRBD2 (5 bases). The CDR3 is made up of 11 amino acids. The V gene's germline CDR1 is DFQATT and CDR2 SNEGSKA (reference sequence). The CDR3 sequence: CTGELQETQYF. The CDR3 nucleotides are TGCACCGGGGAGCTTCAAGAGACCCAGTACTTC.

The chain carries TRBV4-3 and TRBJ2-1; TRBD1 aligns across 7 bases. CDR3 size: 15 residues. Trimming cost V 3 bases and J 7 bases; bases outside gene matches: 9. Looked up from germline, CDR1 is LGHNA and CDR2 is YSLEER. The CDR3 DNA reads TGCGCCAGCAGCCACGGGACAGAGCCCCTGAATGAGCAGTTCTTC. Protein: CASSHGTEPLNEQFF.

V gene TRBV30 combines with J gene TRBJ1-4; a weak D match, TRBD1 (6 bases). Trimming pared 4 bases from V and 6 bases from J, leaving 15 bases between. This CDR3 is 14 amino acids long. Germline V gene lookup returns CDR1 GTSNPN and CDR2 SVGIG (reference sequence). CDR3 in amino acids: CAWNKQGGDEKLFF. The CDR3 DNA is TGTGCCTGGAATAAACAGGGAGGGGATGAAAAACTGTTTTTT. The complete variable domain, with remaining parts taken from reference TRBV30 and TRBJ1-4, reads SQTIHQWPATLVQPVGSPLSLECTVEGTSNPNLYWYRQAAGRGLQLLFYSVGIGQISSEVPQNLSASRPQDRQFILSSKKLLLSDSGFYLCAWNKQGGDEKLFFGSGTQLSVL.

CDR3 in amino acids: CASSLPSGGPDTQYF. For the CDR3, the DNA is TGTGCCAGCAGCCTCCCTAGCGGGGGCCCAGATACGCAGTATTTT. V gene TRBV3-1 (or the pseudogene TRBV3-2) combines with J gene TRBJ2-3; TRBD2 aligns across 10 bases. Looked up from germline, CDR1 is LGHDT and CDR2 is YNNKEL (reference sequence). With V trimmed by 4 bases and J by 4 bases, 5 bases remained unmatched. CDR3 length: 15 amino acids.

The V call is TRBV6-2 or TRBV6-3, the J call TRBJ2-1; TRBD1 or TRBD2 may be the D gene (6 bases each). Germline loops: CDR1 MNHEY, CDR2 SVGEGT. Deletions cut 2 bases from V and 10 bases from J, with 9 bases between. This CDR3 comprises 12 residues. The CDR3 nucleotides are TGTGCCAGCAGTTACGGGGGGCTCGAGCAGTTCTTC. Translated: CASSYGGLEQFF.